The clone carrying this TCR beta chain was seen at least ten times. The data are from a study of regulatory T cells in long-lasting Graves disease. Germline V gene sequence: CDR1 SNHLY, CDR2 FYNNEI. This CDR3 is 13 amino acids long. V lost 3 bases to trimming and J lost 8 bases, with 12 bases between them. Arm-PCR of CDR3 regions and iRepertoire HTBI primers were the basis on which TCR beta libraries were built. Per the original methods: Segment identification across samples yielded around 60 TRBV and roughly 15 TRBJ segments. MiXCR was run by TCRdb on the multiplex PCR reads, yielding one entry per CDR3 protein. The V and J calls, along with clone size, are taken from TCRdb and not from the paper's own processing. In the table there are about 620,000 distinct CDR3 sequences, less than 20% of which are singletons. Time point: newly diagnosed GD, antithyroid drugs for less than 3 months. The TCR library used RNA extracted from PBMCs.

These same data were also listed under a study on T cells in Graves' hyperthyroidism and ophthalmopathy. That report adds: Each patient was aged 18 to 65 and had newly diagnosed hyperthyroidism of under 2 months' duration.

The receptor was derived from a woman under 40 with Graves disease. This rearrangement joins TRBV2 to TRBJ2-3; D gene uncertain. Specimen: peripheral blood mononuclear cells (PBMCs), collected at new diagnosis, from a patient treated with antithyroid drugs. CDR3 nucleotides: TGTGCCAGCAGTGATCTCCAGCTTGGTACGCAGTATTTT. It translates to CASSDLQLGTQYF.